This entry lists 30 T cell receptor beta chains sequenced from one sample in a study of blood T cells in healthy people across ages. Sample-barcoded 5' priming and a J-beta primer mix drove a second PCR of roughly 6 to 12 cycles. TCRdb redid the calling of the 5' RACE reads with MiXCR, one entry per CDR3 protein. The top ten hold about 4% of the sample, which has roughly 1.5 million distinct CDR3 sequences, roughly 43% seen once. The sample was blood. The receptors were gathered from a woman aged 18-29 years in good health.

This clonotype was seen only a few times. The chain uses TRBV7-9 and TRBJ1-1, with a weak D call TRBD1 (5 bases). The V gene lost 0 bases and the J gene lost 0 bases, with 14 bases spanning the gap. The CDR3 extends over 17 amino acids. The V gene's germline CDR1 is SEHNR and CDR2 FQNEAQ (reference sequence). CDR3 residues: CASSLARGVRMNTEAFF. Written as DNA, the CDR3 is TGTGCCAGCAGCTTAGCGCGAGGGGTAAGGATGAACACTGAAGCTTTCTTT.

Written as DNA, the CDR3 is TGTGCCAGCACCTACCAGCGGGAACAGACTAGCACAGATACGCAGTATTTT. It specifies CASTYQREQTSTDTQYF. The chain couples TRBV6-2 or TRBV6-3 to TRBJ2-3, with 7 bases aligning to TRBD2. The CDR3 is 17 amino acids. The J segment lost 0 bases and the V segment lost 7 bases, leaving 13 bases of the junction unmatched. Germline CDR1 is MNHEY and CDR2 is SVGEGT.

As DNA, the CDR3 is TGTGCCAGCAGTATAACAGGGTCTTGGACTGAAGCTTTCTTT. Translating it yields CASSITGSWTEAFF. The chain is built from TRBV27 and TRBJ1-1; D is possibly TRBD1 (6 bases). Deletions cut 5 bases from V and 5 bases from J, with 15 bases between. Germline assignment: CDR1 MNHEY and CDR2 SMNVEV (reference sequence). CDR3 length: 14 residues.

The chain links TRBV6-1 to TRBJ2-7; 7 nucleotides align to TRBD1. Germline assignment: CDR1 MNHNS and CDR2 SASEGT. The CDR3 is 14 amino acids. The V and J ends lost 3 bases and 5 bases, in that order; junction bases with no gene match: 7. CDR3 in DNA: TGTGCCAGCAGTGATCAGGGGGTTCCTGACGAGCAGTACTTC. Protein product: CASSDQGVPDEQYF.

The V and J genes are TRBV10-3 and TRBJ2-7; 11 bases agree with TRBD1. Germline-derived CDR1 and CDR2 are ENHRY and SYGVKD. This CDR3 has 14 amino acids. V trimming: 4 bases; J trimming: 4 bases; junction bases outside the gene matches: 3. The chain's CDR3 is CAISVGQGAYEQYF. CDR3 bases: TGTGCCATCAGTGTAGGACAGGGGGCTTACGAGCAGTACTTC.

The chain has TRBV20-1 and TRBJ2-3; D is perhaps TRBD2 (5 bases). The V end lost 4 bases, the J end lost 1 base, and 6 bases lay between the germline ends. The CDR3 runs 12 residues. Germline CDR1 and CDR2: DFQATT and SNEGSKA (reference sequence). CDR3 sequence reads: CSAKEGTDTQYF. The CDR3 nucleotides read TGCAGTGCTAAGGAGGGCACAGATACGCAGTATTTT.

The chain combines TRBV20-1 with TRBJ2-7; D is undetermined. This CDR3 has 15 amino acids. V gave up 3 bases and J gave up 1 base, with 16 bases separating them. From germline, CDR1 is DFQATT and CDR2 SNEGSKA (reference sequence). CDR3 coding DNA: TGCAGTGCTAGTCAAAGGAAGACTGATTCCTACGAGCAGTACTTC. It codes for CSASQRKTDSYEQYF.

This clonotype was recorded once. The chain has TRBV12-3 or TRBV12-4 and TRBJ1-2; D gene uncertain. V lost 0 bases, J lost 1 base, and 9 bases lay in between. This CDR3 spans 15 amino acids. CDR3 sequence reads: CASSLAAVGNYGYTF. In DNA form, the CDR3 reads TGTGCCAGCAGTTTAGCGGCCGTTGGTAACTATGGCTACACCTTC.

The CDR3 here is CASSKGQGSSTDTQYF. CDR3 DNA sequence: TGTGCCAGCAGCAAAGGTCAGGGGTCCTCTACGGATACGCAGTATTTT. The gene calls are TRBV21-1 and TRBJ2-3; the D call of TRBD1 is as the table states it, not checked on the DNA. TRBV21-1 is labeled a pseudogene. The CDR3 is 16 residues long.

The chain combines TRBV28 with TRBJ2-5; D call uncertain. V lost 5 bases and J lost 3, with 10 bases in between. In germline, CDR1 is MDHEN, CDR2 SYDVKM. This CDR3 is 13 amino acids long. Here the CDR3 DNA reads TGTGCCAGCAGTCCCCCCCACGAAGAGACCCAGTACTTC. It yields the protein CASSPPHEETQYF.

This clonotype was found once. Here the CDR3 DNA reads TGCAGTGCTAGTAGCGGGAGTGGTGAGCAGTACTTC. As protein: CSASSGSGEQYF. This sequence joins TRBV20-1 and TRBJ2-5, with 9 bases that match TRBD2. Germline trimming cut 3 bases from V and 11 bases from J; bases unmatched to any gene: 7. The CDR3 has 12 amino acids. Germline-derived CDR1 and CDR2 are DFQATT and SNEGSKA (reference sequence).

CDR3: CASSVSVRNTDTQYF. As DNA, the CDR3 is TGTGCCAGCTCGGTATCAGTCCGCAACACAGATACGCAGTATTTT. The rearrangement uses TRBV27 and TRBJ2-3; unclear D gene. The V end lost 8 bases, the J end lost 2 bases, and 17 bases lay between the germline ends. The length of the CDR3 is 15 residues. Germline V gene lookup returns CDR1 MNHEY and CDR2 SMNVEV (reference sequence).

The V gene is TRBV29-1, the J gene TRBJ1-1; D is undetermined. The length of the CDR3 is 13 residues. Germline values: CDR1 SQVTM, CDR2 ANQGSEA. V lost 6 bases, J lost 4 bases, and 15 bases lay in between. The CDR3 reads CSVGWGKGTEAFF. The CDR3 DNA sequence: TGCAGCGTGGGGTGGGGAAAAGGCACTGAAGCTTTCTTT.

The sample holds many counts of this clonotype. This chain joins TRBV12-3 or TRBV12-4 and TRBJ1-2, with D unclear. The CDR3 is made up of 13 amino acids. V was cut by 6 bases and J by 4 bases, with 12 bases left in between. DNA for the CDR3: TGTGCCAGCAGCCCGGACGGGAGCTATGGCTACACCTTC. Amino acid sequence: CASSPDGSYGYTF.

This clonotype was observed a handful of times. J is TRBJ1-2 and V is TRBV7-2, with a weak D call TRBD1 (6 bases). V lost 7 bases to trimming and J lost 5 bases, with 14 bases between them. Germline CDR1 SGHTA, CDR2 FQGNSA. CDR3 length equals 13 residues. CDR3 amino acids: CASTLGAAYGYTF. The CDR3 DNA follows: TGTGCCAGCACTCTGGGGGCAGCGTATGGCTACACCTTC.

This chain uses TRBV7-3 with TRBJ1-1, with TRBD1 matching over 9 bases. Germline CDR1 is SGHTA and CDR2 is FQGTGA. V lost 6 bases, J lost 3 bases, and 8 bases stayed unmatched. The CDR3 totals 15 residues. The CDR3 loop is CASSIQGAGDTEAFF. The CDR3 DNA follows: TGTGCCAGCAGTATACAGGGGGCAGGAGACACTGAAGCTTTCTTT.

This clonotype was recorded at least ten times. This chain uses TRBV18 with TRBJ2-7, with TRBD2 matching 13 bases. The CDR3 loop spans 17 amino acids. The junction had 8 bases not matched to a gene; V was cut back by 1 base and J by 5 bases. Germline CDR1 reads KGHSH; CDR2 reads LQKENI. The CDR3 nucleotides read TGTGCCAGCTCACCACTGGGACTAGCGGGACGCCCTGACGAGCAGTACTTC. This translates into CASSPLGLAGRPDEQYF.

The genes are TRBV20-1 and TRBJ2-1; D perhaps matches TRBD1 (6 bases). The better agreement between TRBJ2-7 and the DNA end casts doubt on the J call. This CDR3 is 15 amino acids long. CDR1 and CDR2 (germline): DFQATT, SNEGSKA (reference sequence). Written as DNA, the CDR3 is TGCAGTGCTAGGGGGGCAAGAAGCTCCTACAATGAGCAGTACTTC. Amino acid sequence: CSARGARSSYNEQYF.

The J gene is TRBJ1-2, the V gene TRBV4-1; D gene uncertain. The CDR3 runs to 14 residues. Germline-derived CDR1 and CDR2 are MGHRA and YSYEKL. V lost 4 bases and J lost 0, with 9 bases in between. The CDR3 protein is CASSLRATNYGYTF. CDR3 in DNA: TGCGCCAGCAGCCTCAGAGCTACTAACTATGGCTACACCTTC.

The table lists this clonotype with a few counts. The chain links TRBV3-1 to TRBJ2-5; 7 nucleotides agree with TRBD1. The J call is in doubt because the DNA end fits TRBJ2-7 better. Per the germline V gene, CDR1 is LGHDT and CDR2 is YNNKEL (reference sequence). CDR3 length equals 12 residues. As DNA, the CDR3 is TGTGCCAGCAGCCATACAGGGGCCGAGCAGTACTTC. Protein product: CASSHTGAEQYF.

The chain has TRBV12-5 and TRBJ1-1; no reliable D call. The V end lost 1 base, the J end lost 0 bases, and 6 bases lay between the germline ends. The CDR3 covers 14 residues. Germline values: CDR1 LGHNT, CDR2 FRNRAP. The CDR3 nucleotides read TGTGCTAGTGGTTTGGGCAGAATGAACACTGAAGCTTTCTTT. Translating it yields CASGLGRMNTEAFF.

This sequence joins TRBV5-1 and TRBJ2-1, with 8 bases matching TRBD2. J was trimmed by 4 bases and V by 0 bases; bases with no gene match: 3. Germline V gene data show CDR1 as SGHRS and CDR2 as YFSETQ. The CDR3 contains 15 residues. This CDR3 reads CASSLDGLAYNEQFF. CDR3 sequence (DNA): TGCGCCAGCAGCTTGGATGGACTAGCTTACAATGAGCAGTTCTTC.

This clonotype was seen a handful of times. CDR3 DNA sequence: TGTGCCACCAGCAGAGATATGACGAACACTGAAGCTTTCTTT. It specifies CATSRDMTNTEAFF. V gene TRBV15 combines with J gene TRBJ1-1, with D unclear. V was clipped by 0 bases and J by 1 base, with 6 bases between them. CDR3 length: 14 amino acids. Germline V CDR1 and CDR2: LNHNV, YYDKDF (reference sequence).

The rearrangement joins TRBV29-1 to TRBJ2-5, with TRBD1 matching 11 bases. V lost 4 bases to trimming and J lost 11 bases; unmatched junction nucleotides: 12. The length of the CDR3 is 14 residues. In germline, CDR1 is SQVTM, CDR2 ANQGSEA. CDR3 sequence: CSVARGTGGNEQYF. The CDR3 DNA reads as TGCAGCGTTGCCCGAGGGACAGGGGGAAATGAGCAGTACTTC.

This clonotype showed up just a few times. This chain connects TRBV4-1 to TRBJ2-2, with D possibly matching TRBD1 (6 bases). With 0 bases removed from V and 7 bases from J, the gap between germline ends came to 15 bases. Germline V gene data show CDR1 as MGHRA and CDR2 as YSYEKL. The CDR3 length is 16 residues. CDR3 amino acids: CASSQEGFLGGGELFF. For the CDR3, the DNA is TGCGCCAGCAGCCAAGAAGGATTCCTAGGGGGCGGGGAGCTGTTTTTT.

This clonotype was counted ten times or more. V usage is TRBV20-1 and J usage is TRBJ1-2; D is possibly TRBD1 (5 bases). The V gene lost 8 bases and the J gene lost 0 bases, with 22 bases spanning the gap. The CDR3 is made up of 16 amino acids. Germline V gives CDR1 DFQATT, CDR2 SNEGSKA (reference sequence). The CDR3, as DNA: TGCAGTCCTATCCCCGGCCGGGACCCAGCTAACTATGGCTACACCTTC. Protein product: CSPIPGRDPANYGYTF.

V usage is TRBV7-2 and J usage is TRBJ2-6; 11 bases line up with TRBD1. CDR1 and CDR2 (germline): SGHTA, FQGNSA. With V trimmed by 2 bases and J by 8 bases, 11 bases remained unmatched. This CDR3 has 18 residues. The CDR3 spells CASSLRDRGAGGSNVLTF. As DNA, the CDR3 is TGTGCCAGCAGCTTAAGGGACAGGGGGGCGGGTGGTTCCAACGTCCTGACTTTC.

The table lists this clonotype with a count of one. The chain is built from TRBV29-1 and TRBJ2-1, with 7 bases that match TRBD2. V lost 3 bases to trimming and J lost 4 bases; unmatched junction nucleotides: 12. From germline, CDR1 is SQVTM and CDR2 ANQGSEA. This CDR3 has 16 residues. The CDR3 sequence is CSVEGDGGRAYNEQFF. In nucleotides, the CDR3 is TGCAGCGTTGAGGGGGATGGGGGGAGGGCGTACAATGAGCAGTTCTTC.

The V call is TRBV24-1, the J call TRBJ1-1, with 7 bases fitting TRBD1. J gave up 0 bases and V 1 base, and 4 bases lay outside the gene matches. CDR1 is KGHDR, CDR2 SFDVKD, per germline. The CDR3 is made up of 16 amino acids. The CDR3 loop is CATSDFPGQMNTEAFF. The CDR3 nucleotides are TGTGCCACCAGTGATTTTCCGGGACAGATGAACACTGAAGCTTTCTTT.

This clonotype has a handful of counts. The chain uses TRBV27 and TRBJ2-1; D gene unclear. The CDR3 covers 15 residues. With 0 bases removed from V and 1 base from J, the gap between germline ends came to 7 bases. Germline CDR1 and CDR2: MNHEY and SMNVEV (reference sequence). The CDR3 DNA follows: TGTGCCAGCAGTTTATCTTATTCATCCTACAATGAGCAGTTCTTC. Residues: CASSLSYSSYNEQFF.